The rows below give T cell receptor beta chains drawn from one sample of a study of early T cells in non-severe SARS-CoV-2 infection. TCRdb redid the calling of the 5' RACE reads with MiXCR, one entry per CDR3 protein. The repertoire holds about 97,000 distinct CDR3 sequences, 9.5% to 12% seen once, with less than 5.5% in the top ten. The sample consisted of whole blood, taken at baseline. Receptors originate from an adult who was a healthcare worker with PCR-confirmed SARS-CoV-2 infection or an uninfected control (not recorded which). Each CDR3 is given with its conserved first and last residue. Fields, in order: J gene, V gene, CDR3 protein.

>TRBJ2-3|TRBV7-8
CASSLRRLVADTQYF
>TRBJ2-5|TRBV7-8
CASSAKTGVNQETQYF
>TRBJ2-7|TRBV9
CASSSGLGAYEQYF
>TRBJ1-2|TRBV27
CAIDGSDRYGYTF
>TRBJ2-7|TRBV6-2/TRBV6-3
CASSHKGDYSYEQYF
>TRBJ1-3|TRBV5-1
CASSLAGEGSGNTIYF
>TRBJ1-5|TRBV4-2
CASSQGDRSQPQHF
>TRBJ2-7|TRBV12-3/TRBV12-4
CASSLGLAHSYEQYF
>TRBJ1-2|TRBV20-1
CSARRTANYGYTF
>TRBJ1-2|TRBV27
CASSLGGPGYGYTF
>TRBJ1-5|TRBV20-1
CSARAYSNQPQHF
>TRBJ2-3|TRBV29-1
CSVEVTDTQYF
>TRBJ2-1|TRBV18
CASQPVRTSGTNEQFF
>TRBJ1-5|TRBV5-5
CASSLQGGSNQPQHF
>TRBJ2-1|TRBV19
CASSPRDRELYNEQFF
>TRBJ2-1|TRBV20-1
CSALTSGSSPYNEQFF
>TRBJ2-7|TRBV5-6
CASSLTGTGGSWQYF